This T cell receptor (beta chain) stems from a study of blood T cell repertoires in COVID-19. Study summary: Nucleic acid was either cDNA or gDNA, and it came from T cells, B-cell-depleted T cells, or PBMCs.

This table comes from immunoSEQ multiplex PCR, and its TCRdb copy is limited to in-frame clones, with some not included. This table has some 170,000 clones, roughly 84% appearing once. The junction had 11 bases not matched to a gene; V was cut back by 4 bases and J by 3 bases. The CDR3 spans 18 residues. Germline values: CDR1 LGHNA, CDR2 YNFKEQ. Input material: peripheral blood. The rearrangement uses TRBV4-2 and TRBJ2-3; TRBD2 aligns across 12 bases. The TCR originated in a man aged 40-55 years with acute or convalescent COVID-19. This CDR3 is CASSPNLAGGPMTDTQYF. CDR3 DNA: TGTGCCAGCAGCCCTAATCTAGCGGGGGGGCCTATGACAGATACGCAGTATTTT.